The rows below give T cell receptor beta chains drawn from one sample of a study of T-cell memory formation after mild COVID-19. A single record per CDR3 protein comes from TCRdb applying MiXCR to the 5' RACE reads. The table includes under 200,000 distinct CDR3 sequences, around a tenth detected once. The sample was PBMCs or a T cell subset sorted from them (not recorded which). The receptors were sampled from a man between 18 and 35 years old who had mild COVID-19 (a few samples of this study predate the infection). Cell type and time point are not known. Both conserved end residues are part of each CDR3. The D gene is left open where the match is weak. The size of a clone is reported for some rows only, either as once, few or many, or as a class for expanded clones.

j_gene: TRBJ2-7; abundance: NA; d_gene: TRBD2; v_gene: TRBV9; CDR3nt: TGTGCCAGCAGCGTAGGGGCTAGCGGGGTGACATACGAGCAGTACTTC; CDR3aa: CASSVGASGVTYEQYF
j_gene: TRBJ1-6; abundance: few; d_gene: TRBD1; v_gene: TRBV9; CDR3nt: TGTGCCAGCAGCGTAGCTACAGGGGGCTATAATTCACCCCTCCACTTT; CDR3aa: CASSVATGGYNSPLHF
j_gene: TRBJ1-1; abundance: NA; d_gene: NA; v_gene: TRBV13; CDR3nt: TGTGCCAGCAGCTTACAGGGAGGATACACTGAAGCTTTCTTT; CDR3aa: CASSLQGGYTEAFF
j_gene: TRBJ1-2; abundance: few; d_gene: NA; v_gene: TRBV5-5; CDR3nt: TGTGCCAGCAGCTTGCACGATTTCTATGGCTACACCTTC; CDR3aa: CASSLHDFYGYTF
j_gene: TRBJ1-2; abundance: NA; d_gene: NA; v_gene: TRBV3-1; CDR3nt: TGTGCCAGCAGCCCCCACGGGGGCCATGGCTACACCTTC; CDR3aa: CASSPHGGHGYTF
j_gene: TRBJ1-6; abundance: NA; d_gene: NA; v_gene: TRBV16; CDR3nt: TGTGCCAGCAGCCAATCTGGAGGGGACGATTCACCCCTCCACTTT; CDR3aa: CASSQSGGDDSPLHF
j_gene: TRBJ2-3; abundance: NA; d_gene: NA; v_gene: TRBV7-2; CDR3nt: TGTGCCAGCAGCAAAGAGCGGGGGATGGGGACAGATACGCAGTGTTTT; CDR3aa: CASSKERGMGTDTQCF
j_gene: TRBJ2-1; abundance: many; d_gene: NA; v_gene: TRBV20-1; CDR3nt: TGCAGTGCGGTGGACTCGGTCCTACGCAATGAGCAGTTCTTC; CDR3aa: CSAVDSVLRNEQFF
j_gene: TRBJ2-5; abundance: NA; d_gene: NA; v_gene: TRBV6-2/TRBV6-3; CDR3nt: TGTGCCAGCAGCTACCGGGACTGGTGGGAGACCCAGTACTTC; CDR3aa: CASSYRDWWETQYF
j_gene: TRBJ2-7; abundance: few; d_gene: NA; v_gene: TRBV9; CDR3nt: TGTGCCAGCAGCGTAGAAGCCACCTACGAGCAGTACTTC; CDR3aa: CASSVEATYEQYF